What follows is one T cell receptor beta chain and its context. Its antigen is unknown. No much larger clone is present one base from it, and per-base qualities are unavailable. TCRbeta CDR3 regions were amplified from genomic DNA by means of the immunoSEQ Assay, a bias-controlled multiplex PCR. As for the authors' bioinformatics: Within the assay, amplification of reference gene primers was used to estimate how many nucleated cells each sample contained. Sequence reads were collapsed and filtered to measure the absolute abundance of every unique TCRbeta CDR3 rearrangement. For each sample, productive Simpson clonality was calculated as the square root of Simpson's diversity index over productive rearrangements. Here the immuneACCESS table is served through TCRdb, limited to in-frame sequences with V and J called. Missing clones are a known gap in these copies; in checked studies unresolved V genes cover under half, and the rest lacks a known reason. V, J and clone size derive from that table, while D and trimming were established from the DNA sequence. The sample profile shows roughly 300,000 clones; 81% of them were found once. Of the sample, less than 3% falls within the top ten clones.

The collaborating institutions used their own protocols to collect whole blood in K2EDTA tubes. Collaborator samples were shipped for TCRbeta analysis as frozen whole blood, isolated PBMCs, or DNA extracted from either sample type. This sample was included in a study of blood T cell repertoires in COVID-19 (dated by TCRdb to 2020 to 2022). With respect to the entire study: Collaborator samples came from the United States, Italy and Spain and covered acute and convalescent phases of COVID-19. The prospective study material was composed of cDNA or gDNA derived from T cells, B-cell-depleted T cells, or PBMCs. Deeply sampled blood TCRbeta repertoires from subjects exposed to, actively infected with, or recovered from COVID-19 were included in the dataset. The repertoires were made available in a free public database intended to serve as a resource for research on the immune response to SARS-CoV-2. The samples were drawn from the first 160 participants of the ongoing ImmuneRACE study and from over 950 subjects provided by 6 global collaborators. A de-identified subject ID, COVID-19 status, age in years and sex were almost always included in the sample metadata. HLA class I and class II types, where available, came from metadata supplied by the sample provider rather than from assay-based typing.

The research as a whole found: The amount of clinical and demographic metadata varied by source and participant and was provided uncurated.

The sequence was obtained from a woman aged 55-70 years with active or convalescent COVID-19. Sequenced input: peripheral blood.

The CDR3 region: CASSPGTGDQPQHF. The DNA is as follows: TGCGCCAGCAGCCCCGGGACAGGTGATCAGCCCCAGCATTTT. Recombination linked TRBV5-1 to TRBJ1-5; TRBD1 matches 8 bases in the middle. The CDR3 has 14 amino acids, counting the end cysteine and phenylalanine. Only the CDR3 DNA is retained, 42 bases long and in frame from the first base. According to the germline V gene, CDR1 reads SGHRS and CDR2 reads YFSETQ. Trimming removed 4 bases from V and 5 bases from J; the gene matches leave 5 bases unexplained.